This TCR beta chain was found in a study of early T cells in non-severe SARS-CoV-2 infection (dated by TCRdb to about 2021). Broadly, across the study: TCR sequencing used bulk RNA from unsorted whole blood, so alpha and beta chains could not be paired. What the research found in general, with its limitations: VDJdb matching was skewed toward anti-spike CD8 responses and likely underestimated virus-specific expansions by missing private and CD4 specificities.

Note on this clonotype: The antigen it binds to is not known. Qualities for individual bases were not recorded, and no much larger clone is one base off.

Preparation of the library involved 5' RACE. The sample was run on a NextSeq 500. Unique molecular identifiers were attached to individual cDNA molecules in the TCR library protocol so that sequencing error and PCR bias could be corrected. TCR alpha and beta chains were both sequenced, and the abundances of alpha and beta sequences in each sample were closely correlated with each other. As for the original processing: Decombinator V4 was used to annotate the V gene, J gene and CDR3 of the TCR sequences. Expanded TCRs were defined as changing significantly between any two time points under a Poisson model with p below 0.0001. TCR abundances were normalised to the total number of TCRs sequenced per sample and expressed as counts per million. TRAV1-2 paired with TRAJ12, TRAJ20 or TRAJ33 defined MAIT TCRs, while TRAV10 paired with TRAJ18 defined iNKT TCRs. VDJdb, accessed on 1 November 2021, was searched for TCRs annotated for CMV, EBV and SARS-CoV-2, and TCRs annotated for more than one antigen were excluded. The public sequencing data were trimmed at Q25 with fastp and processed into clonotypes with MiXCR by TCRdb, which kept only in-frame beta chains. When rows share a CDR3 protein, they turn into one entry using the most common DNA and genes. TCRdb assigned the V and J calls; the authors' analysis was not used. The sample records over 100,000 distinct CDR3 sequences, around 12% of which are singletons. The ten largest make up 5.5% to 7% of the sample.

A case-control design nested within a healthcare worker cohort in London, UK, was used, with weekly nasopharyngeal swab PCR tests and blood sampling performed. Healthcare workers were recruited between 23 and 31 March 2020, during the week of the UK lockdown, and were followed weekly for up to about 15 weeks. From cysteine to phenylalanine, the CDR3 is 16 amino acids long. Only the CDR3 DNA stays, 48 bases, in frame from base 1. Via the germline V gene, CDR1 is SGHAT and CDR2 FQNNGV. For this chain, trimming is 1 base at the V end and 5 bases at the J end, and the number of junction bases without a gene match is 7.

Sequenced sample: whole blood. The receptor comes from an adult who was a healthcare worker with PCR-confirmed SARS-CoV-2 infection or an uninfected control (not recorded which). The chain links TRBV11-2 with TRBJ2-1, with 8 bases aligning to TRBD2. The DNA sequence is TGTGCCAGCAGCTTAGTCCCGGGAGGGCCCAACAATGAGCAGTTCTTC. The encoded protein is CASSLVPGGPNNEQFF.